A selection of T cell receptor beta chains follows, all from one sample in a study of blood T cell repertoires in COVID-19. Sequencing was performed with immunoSEQ multiplex PCR; in TCRdb, only in-frame clones are kept and a portion is missing. The sample lists 150,000 to 200,000 clones; 87% were seen once. The sequencing sample was made of peripheral blood. Receptors were obtained from a woman aged 45-65 years with acute or convalescent COVID-19. CDR3s include the opening cysteine and the closing phenylalanine or tryptophan. Each record gives: clone size, J gene, CDR3 length, V gene, D gene, CDR3 DNA, CDR3 protein. D genes are given only for firm matches. Where a row states a size, it is once, few, many or the class of an expanded clone; other rows omit it.

.	TRBJ1-1	17	TRBV4-2	.	TGTGCCAGCAGCCCCCGGGGGACCCGACTTTACGGCACTGAAGCTTTCTTT	CASSPRGTRLYGTEAFF
once	TRBJ2-3	17	TRBV2	TRBD2	TGTGCCAGCAGTTCCGGGACTAGCGGGAGGGATACAGATACGCAGTATTTT	CASSSGTSGRDTDTQYF
.	TRBJ1-2	14	TRBV7-2	TRBD1	TGTGCCAGCAGCGGGTCAGGGGGTAACTATGGCTACACCTTC	CASSGSGGNYGYTF
few	TRBJ1-1	15	TRBV11-3	TRBD1	TGTGCCAGCGGGGACAGGGAGGGGGTAAACACTGAAGCTTTCTTT	CASGDREGVNTEAFF
.	TRBJ2-2	13	TRBV12-3/TRBV12-4	.	TGTGCCAGCAGTTTTCGTAACACCGGGGAGCTGTTTTTT	CASSFRNTGELFF
.	TRBJ1-1	14	TRBV7-9	.	TGTGCCAGCAGCGAAGGAGACAGGTACACTGAAGCTTTCTTT	CASSEGDRYTEAFF
.	TRBJ2-1	17	TRBV7-8	TRBD2	TGTGCCAGCAGCCCGGGGGGGGCGGGAGCCGCCTACAATGAGCAGTTCTTC	CASSPGGAGAAYNEQFF
.	TRBJ2-7	14	TRBV5-1	.	TGCGCCAGTAAAAGACACGGGGGAACTTACGAGCAGTACTTC	CASKRHGGTYEQYF
.	TRBJ1-1	15	TRBV5-1	.	TGCGCCAGCAGCCCCGAACTTGACAGGAACACTGAAGCTTTCTTT	CASSPELDRNTEAFF
.	TRBJ2-7	16	TRBV18	TRBD2	TGTGCCAGCTCACTCCAGCCGGGACTAGCGGCCTACGAGCAGTACTTC	CASSLQPGLAAYEQYF
.	TRBJ1-2	14	TRBV28	.	TGTGCCAGCAGTTTAGACGGGAATTTATATGGCTACACCTTC	CASSLDGNLYGYTF
.	TRBJ2-2	16	TRBV5-1	.	TGCGCCAGCAGCTTGACCTGGACTATGGCCGCCGGGGAGCTGTTTTTT	CASSLTWTMAAGELFF
few	TRBJ1-2	14	TRBV6-2/TRBV6-3	TRBD1	TGTGCCAGCAGTTCGGGACAGGGAGGGTATGGCTACACCTTC	CASSSGQGGYGYTF
.	TRBJ2-2	15	TRBV7-2	.	TGTGCCAGCAGCTTCTGGGGCGCGAACACCGGGGAGCTGTTTTTT	CASSFWGANTGELFF
.	TRBJ1-2	13	TRBV15	.	TGTGCCACCAGCAGCCCCCGGGACTATGGCTACACCTTC	CATSSPRDYGYTF
.	TRBJ2-1	17	TRBV11-3	TRBD2	TGTGCCAGCAGCTTAGTGAGGTCTAGCGGGGGATACAATGAGCAGTTCTTC	CASSLVRSSGGYNEQFF
.	TRBJ2-2	15	TRBV6-2/TRBV6-3	.	TGTGCCAGCAGTCCCCCAAGGGGCTACACCGGGGAGCTGTTTTTT	CASSPPRGYTGELFF
.	TRBJ2-5	13	TRBV9	.	TGTGCCAGCAGCGGGGCAGGCGCGGAGACCCAGTACTTC	CASSGAGAETQYF
.	TRBJ1-2	14	TRBV6-1	TRBD1	TGTGCCAGCAGTGAGTCGGGACAGGGGTATGGCTACACCTTC	CASSESGQGYGYTF
.	TRBJ2-1	14	TRBV30	.	TGTGCCTGGAGCCCGGGACTGTCCTACAATGAGCAGTTCTTC	CAWSPGLSYNEQFF
once	TRBJ2-1	16	TRBV3-1/TRBV3-2	TRBD2	TGTGCCAGCAGCCTAACCGCCGGGGGGGCTAGCAATGAGCAGTTCTTC	CASSLTAGGASNEQFF
.	TRBJ2-7	15	TRBV11-2	.	TGTGCCAGCAGCTTAGATCGGGTACCCTCCTACGAGCAGTACTTC	CASSLDRVPSYEQYF
.	TRBJ1-1	16	TRBV4-1	TRBD1	TGCGCCAGCAGCCAAGGGCAGACAGGGATCAACACTGAAGCTTTCTTT	CASSQGQTGINTEAFF
.	TRBJ2-1	17	TRBV23-1	TRBD2	TGCGCCAGCAGTCAATCGACTAGCGGGAGTGTCTACAATGAGCAGTTCTTC	CASSQSTSGSVYNEQFF
.	TRBJ2-3	13	TRBV30	.	TGTGCCTGGAGTCCCGGGGTCACAGATACGCAGTATTTT	CAWSPGVTDTQYF
.	TRBJ1-1	16	TRBV5-5	.	TGTGCCAGCAGCTCCCTTAACTCAGGGTTTTCCTCTGAAGCTTTCTTT	CASSSLNSGFSSEAFF
.	TRBJ1-1	12	TRBV10-3	TRBD1	TGTGCCATCAGGGAGGGACAGACTGAAGCTTTCTTT	CAIREGQTEAFF
.	TRBJ2-7	16	TRBV5-6	.	TGTGCCAGCAGCTTAGCAGACAGGACTTACTCCTACGAGCAGTACTTC	CASSLADRTYSYEQYF
.	TRBJ1-1	15	TRBV19	.	TGTGCCACCAAACGTTTAGGGGCAAAAGGAACTGAAGCTTTCTTT	CATKRLGAKGTEAFF
.	TRBJ1-1	15	TRBV6-5	.	TGTGCCAGCACCCTAACCCCGGGGGGCGGTAGGAAAGCTTTCTTT	CASTLTPGGGRKAFF
.	TRBJ2-7	15	TRBV5-5	TRBD1	TGTGCCAGCAGCTCCTTTCCCGACAGGGAGTACGAGCAGTACTTC	CASSSFPDREYEQYF
.	TRBJ1-1	13	TRBV6-6	.	TGTGCCAGCAGTCTTCAGGGTTACACTGAAGCTTTCTTT	CASSLQGYTEAFF
.	TRBJ2-6	15	TRBV6-2/TRBV6-3	.	TGTGCCAGCAGGCCTACAGGGTCTGGGGCCAACGTCCTGACTTTC	CASRPTGSGANVLTF
once	TRBJ2-1	16	TRBV9	.	TGTGCCAGCAGCGTAGATTGGGCTAGCGCTTGGAGGGAGCAGTTCTTC	CASSVDWASAWREQFF
.	TRBJ1-5	14	TRBV23-1	TRBD1	TGCGCCAGCGTAGGACAGGGGAGCAATCAGCCCCAGCATTTT	CASVGQGSNQPQHF
.	TRBJ1-1	11	TRBV20-1	.	TGCAGTGCCGGCGGGGCCGCTGAGGCTTTCTTT	CSAGGAAEAFF
.	TRBJ1-4	13	TRBV18	.	TGTGCCAGCGAAAGGGAGATCGGGGAAAAACTGTTTTTT	CASEREIGEKLFF
.	TRBJ1-3	15	TRBV18	.	TGTGCCAGCTCACCCAACCAGATCTCTGGAAACACCATATATTTT	CASSPNQISGNTIYF
.	TRBJ1-5	11	TRBV24-1	.	TGTGCCACCGGGGGGGCGCAGCCCCAGCATTTT	CATGGAQPQHF
.	TRBJ2-7	17	TRBV30	TRBD2	TGTGCCTGGAGCTACTCCAGGGTCGGGGGGAGCTCCTACGAGCAGTACTTC	CAWSYSRVGGSSYEQYF
.	TRBJ1-2	13	TRBV29-1	.	TGCAGCGTTATGGCAGGGGTTTATTTGGGCTACACCTTC	CSVMAGVYLGYTF
.	TRBJ2-7	14	TRBV6-5	.	TGTGCCAGCAGTTACCGGGGGAGCACCTACGAGCAGTACTTC	CASSYRGSTYEQYF
.	TRBJ2-1	15	TRBV5-1	TRBD2	TGCGCCAGCAGCTTGGGACTAGCGGGAGAAAATGAGCAGTTCTTC	CASSLGLAGENEQFF
few	TRBJ2-3	11	TRBV6-5	.	TGTGCCAGCAGGTACCAAGATACGCAGTATTTT	CASRYQDTQYF
once	TRBJ2-3	17	TRBV5-1	TRBD2	TGCGCCAGCAGCTACGGACTAGCGAGGGGACTTCCAGATACGCAGTATTTT	CASSYGLARGLPDTQYF
.	TRBJ1-1	17	TRBV9	.	TGTGCCAGCAGCGTAGTTCCCCAGGATCTAAGTAACACTGAAGCTTTCTTT	CASSVVPQDLSNTEAFF
.	TRBJ2-7	10	TRBV19	.	TGTGCCAGTAGTATCGGTGAGCAGTACTTC	CASSIGEQYF
.	TRBJ2-3	13	TRBV10-1	TRBD1	TGCGCCAGCTCCAAGGGGGCCCCAGATACGCAGTATTTT	CASSKGAPDTQYF
.	TRBJ1-1	16	TRBV7-8	TRBD1	TGTGCCAGCAGCTTCGGACAGGGGATGATGAACACTGAAGCTTTCTTT	CASSFGQGMMNTEAFF
.	TRBJ2-2	16	TRBV6-1	.	TGTGCCAGCAGTGAACCGGGTAGCGGTAACACCGGGGAGCTGTTTTTT	CASSEPGSGNTGELFF